This is a list of T cell receptor beta chains from one sample in a study of memory CD4+ T cells and cytomegalovirus serostatus. Here immunoSEQ multiplex PCR was the method, and the copy in TCRdb shows in-frame clones only, minus some. The table shows about 52,000 clones, with under 80% occurring only once. Sequenced input: memory CD4+ T cells from blood. All receptors come from an adult in good health and CMV-seronegative. CDR3s include the opening cysteine and the closing phenylalanine or tryptophan. The order of the fields is J gene, clone size, D gene, V gene, CDR3 protein, CDR3 DNA. D genes are given only for firm matches. Clone size, where shown, is once, few, many, or a class for clones that have expanded.

j_call: TRBJ1-1
clone_size: .
d_call: .
v_call: TRBV19
cdr3_aa: CASSGRSALAEAFF
cdr3_nt: TGTGCCAGTAGTGGTAGGTCGGCCTTGGCTGAAGCTTTCTTT

j_call: TRBJ2-5
clone_size: .
d_call: .
v_call: TRBV7-2
cdr3_aa: CASSSSTAHQETQYF
cdr3_nt: TGTGCCAGCAGCTCCTCGACAGCTCACCAAGAGACCCAGTACTTC

j_call: TRBJ1-2
clone_size: .
d_call: .
v_call: TRBV7-9
cdr3_aa: CASTRRQEGYTF
cdr3_nt: TGTGCCAGCACCCGACGCCAGGAGGGCTACACCTTC

j_call: TRBJ1-1
clone_size: .
d_call: .
v_call: TRBV5-1
cdr3_aa: CASSPTGRTNTEAFF
cdr3_nt: TGCGCCAGCAGCCCCACAGGGCGAACCAACACTGAAGCTTTCTTT

j_call: TRBJ1-5
clone_size: .
d_call: .
v_call: TRBV6-1
cdr3_aa: CASSEGASGNQPQHF
cdr3_nt: TGTGCCAGCAGTGAAGGGGCGTCGGGGAATCAGCCCCAGCATTTT

j_call: TRBJ2-7
clone_size: .
d_call: TRBD1
v_call: TRBV5-4
cdr3_aa: CASSSQTGTGEGEQYF
cdr3_nt: TGTGCCAGCAGCTCCCAAACTGGGACAGGGGAGGGCGAGCAGTACTTC

j_call: TRBJ1-2
clone_size: .
d_call: .
v_call: TRBV28
cdr3_aa: CASSFQGNYGYTF
cdr3_nt: TGTGCCAGCAGTTTTCAGGGTAACTATGGCTACACCTTC

j_call: TRBJ1-3
clone_size: once
d_call: .
v_call: TRBV6-1
cdr3_aa: CASSVLDSSGNTIYF
cdr3_nt: TGTGCCAGCAGTGTTTTGGACAGCTCTGGAAACACCATATATTTT

j_call: TRBJ2-7
clone_size: .
d_call: .
v_call: TRBV13
cdr3_aa: CASSPDGGQSSEQYF
cdr3_nt: TGTGCCAGCAGCCCGGACGGGGGGCAGTCATCCGAGCAGTACTTC

j_call: TRBJ2-1
clone_size: .
d_call: TRBD2
v_call: TRBV6-6
cdr3_aa: CASRVTGGLAPNEQFF
cdr3_nt: TGTGCCAGCAGAGTCACCGGTGGACTAGCTCCCAATGAGCAGTTCTTC

j_call: TRBJ2-5
clone_size: .
d_call: .
v_call: TRBV5-4
cdr3_aa: CASSKNRDYQETQYF
cdr3_nt: TGTGCCAGCAGCAAGAACCGGGACTACCAAGAGACCCAGTACTTC

j_call: TRBJ2-6
clone_size: .
d_call: .
v_call: TRBV29-1
cdr3_aa: CSVEVSGANVLTF
cdr3_nt: TGCAGCGTTGAAGTCTCTGGGGCCAACGTCCTGACTTTC

j_call: TRBJ2-1
clone_size: few
d_call: .
v_call: TRBV7-8
cdr3_aa: CASSLYYNEQFF
cdr3_nt: TGTGCCAGCAGCCTGTACTACAATGAGCAGTTCTTC

j_call: TRBJ1-3
clone_size: .
d_call: TRBD1
v_call: TRBV9
cdr3_aa: CASSVGTGGNTIYF
cdr3_nt: TGTGCCAGCAGCGTAGGGACAGGAGGAAACACCATATATTTT

j_call: TRBJ2-7
clone_size: .
d_call: TRBD1
v_call: TRBV13
cdr3_aa: CASSIGQGPYEQYF
cdr3_nt: TGTGCCAGCAGTATCGGACAGGGGCCTTACGAGCAGTACTTC

j_call: TRBJ1-4
clone_size: .
d_call: .
v_call: TRBV2
cdr3_aa: CASMLGGTNEKLFF
cdr3_nt: TGTGCCAGCATGTTGGGGGGTACTAATGAAAAACTGTTTTTT

j_call: TRBJ1-3
clone_size: .
d_call: .
v_call: TRBV6-1
cdr3_aa: CASSEALLGGNTIYF
cdr3_nt: TGTGCCAGCAGTGAAGCCTTGTTAGGTGGAAACACCATATATTTT

j_call: TRBJ1-2
clone_size: once
d_call: .
v_call: TRBV28
cdr3_aa: CASSRGQNYGYTF
cdr3_nt: TGTGCCAGCAGTCGTGGACAGAACTATGGCTACACCTTC

j_call: TRBJ2-5
clone_size: .
d_call: TRBD2
v_call: TRBV7-2
cdr3_aa: CASSLAPRGGSQETQYF
cdr3_nt: TGTGCCAGCAGCTTAGCTCCCCGCGGGGGGTCACAAGAGACCCAGTACTTC

j_call: TRBJ2-3
clone_size: .
d_call: TRBD1
v_call: TRBV19
cdr3_aa: CASSIPPPQGAGDTQYF
cdr3_nt: TGTGCCAGTAGTATTCCCCCGCCTCAGGGGGCCGGGGATACGCAGTATTTT

j_call: TRBJ2-7
clone_size: .
d_call: .
v_call: TRBV6-5
cdr3_aa: CASSKGITATYEQYF
cdr3_nt: TGTGCCAGCAGCAAGGGGATAACAGCGACCTACGAGCAGTACTTC

j_call: TRBJ2-2
clone_size: .
d_call: .
v_call: TRBV30
cdr3_aa: CAWSLYVTGELFF
cdr3_nt: TGTGCCTGGAGTTTATATGTAACCGGGGAGCTGTTTTTT

j_call: TRBJ1-4
clone_size: .
d_call: .
v_call: TRBV7-2
cdr3_aa: CASSLTGMDEKLFF
cdr3_nt: TGTGCCAGCAGCCTTACAGGGATGGATGAAAAACTGTTTTTT

j_call: TRBJ1-4
clone_size: .
d_call: .
v_call: TRBV28
cdr3_aa: CASSLEAGEHEKLFF
cdr3_nt: TGTGCCAGCAGTTTAGAGGCAGGGGAGCATGAAAAACTGTTTTTT

j_call: TRBJ1-1
clone_size: few
d_call: .
v_call: TRBV30
cdr3_aa: CAWSEQYLTEAFF
cdr3_nt: TGTGCCTGGTCTGAACAGTACCTCACTGAAGCTTTCTTT

j_call: TRBJ2-1
clone_size: .
d_call: .
v_call: TRBV18
cdr3_aa: CASLLDPRGEQFF
cdr3_nt: TGTGCCAGCCTACTTGATCCCAGGGGAGAGCAGTTCTTC

j_call: TRBJ1-2
clone_size: .
d_call: TRBD1
v_call: TRBV7-6
cdr3_aa: CASSMERTGNGYTF
cdr3_nt: TGTGCCAGCAGCATGGAAAGGACAGGGAATGGCTACACCTTC

j_call: TRBJ1-1
clone_size: .
d_call: .
v_call: TRBV11-2
cdr3_aa: CASSLKIGLAGVKAFF
cdr3_nt: TGTGCCAGCAGCTTAAAGATCGGTTTGGCAGGGGTAAAGGCTTTCTTT

j_call: TRBJ2-7
clone_size: few
d_call: .
v_call: TRBV5-1
cdr3_aa: CASSLSLSEQYF
cdr3_nt: TGCGCCAGCAGCTTGTCTCTGTCAGAGCAGTACTTC

j_call: TRBJ1-6
clone_size: .
d_call: TRBD1
v_call: TRBV6-5
cdr3_aa: CASSNPRGGNSPLHF
cdr3_nt: TGTGCCAGCAGCAACCCCAGGGGGGGTAATTCACCCCTCCACTTT

j_call: TRBJ1-5
clone_size: .
d_call: TRBD1
v_call: TRBV18
cdr3_aa: CASSPGPTGGRGQPQHF
cdr3_nt: TGTGCCAGCTCACCCGGACCGACAGGGGGCAGGGGTCAGCCCCAGCATTTT

j_call: TRBJ1-2
clone_size: .
d_call: .
v_call: TRBV6-5
cdr3_aa: CASSPDYRAGYTF
cdr3_nt: TGTGCCAGCAGCCCCGATTACAGGGCTGGCTACACCTTC

j_call: TRBJ2-7
clone_size: .
d_call: .
v_call: TRBV9
cdr3_aa: CASSPLGQTPYEQYF
cdr3_nt: TGTGCCAGCAGCCCTCTTGGTCAAACCCCCTACGAGCAGTACTTC

j_call: TRBJ1-1
clone_size: .
d_call: .
v_call: TRBV6-1
cdr3_aa: CASRAGPRNTEAFF
cdr3_nt: TGTGCCAGCCGTGCGGGCCCACGGAACACTGAAGCTTTCTTT

j_call: TRBJ1-4
clone_size: .
d_call: TRBD1
v_call: TRBV4-2
cdr3_aa: CASSPRGQTNNEKLFF
cdr3_nt: TGTGCCAGCAGCCCCCGGGGACAGACCAATAATGAAAAACTGTTTTTT